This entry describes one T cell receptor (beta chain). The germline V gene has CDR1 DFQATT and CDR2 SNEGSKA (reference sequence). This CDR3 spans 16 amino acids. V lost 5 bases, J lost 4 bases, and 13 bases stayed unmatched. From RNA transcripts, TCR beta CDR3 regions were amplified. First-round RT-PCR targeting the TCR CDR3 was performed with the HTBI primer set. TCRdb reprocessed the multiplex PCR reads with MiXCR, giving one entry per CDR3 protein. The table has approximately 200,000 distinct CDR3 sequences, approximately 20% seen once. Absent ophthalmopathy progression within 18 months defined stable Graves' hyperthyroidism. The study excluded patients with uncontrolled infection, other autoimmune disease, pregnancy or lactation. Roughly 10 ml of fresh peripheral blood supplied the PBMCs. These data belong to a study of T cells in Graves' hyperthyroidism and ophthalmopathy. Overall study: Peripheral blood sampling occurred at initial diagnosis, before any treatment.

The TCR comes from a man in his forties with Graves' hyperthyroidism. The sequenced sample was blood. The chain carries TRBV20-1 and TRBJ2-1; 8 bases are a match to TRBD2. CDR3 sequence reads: CSAEFITSGGYNEQFF. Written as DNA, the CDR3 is TGCAGTGCTGAGTTCATTACTAGCGGCGGGTACAATGAGCAGTTCTTC.